The source of this T cell receptor (beta chain) is a study of T cell repertoires in cytomegalovirus infection. The study's findings and limits: There were carriers of CMV plus the relevant HLA, and cumulative public TCR beta family frequency identified them. CMV-specific HLA-C-restricted TCR beta clonotypes dominated the ex vivo response.

One entry per CDR3 protein results from TCRdb running MiXCR on the reads. Seen here are about 310,000 distinct CDR3 sequences, roughly 17% observed once, and the top ten hold 9.5% to 15%. This clonotype was detected a few times. What it binds is unknown. The germline gives CDR1 LNHDA, CDR2 SQIVND (reference sequence). CDR3 length equals 15 residues. V trimming: 2 bases; J trimming: 2 bases; junction bases outside the gene matches: 6. Sequencing was carried out using PBMCs. This sequence joins TRBV19 and TRBJ2-7; 7 nucleotides agree with TRBD2. The TCR sequence derives from a human donor in good health (CMV status not recorded). Some clones in this sample may be carry-over from other donors' samples. DNA of the CDR3: TGTGCCAGTAGTATACGGCGGGGGAACCCCTACGAGCAGTACTTC. Its translation is CASSIRRGNPYEQYF.